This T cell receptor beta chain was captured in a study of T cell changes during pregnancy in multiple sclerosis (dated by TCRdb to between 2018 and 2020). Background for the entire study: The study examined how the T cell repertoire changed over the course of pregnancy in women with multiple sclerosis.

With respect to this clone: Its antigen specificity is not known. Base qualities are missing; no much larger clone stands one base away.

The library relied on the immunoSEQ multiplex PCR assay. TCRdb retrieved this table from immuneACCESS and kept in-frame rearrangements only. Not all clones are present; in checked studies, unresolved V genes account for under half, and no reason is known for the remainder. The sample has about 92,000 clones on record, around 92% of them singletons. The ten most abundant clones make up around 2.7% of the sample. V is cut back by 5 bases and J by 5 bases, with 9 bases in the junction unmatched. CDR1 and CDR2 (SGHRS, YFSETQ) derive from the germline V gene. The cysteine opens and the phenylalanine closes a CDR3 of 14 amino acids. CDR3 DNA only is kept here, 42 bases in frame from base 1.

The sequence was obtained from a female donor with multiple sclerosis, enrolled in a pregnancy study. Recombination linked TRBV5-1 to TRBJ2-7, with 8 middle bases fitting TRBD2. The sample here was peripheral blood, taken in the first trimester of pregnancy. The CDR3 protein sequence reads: CASRLTGGLDEQYF. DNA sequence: TGCGCCAGCAGGCTCACGGGAGGGCTCGACGAGCAGTACTTC. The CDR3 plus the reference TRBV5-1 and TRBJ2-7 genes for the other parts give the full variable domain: KAGVTQTPRYLIKTRGQQVTLSCSPISGHRSVSWYQQTPGQGLQFLFEYFSETQRNKGNFPGRFSGRQFSNSRSEMNVSTLELGDSALYLCASRLTGGLDEQYFGPGTRLTVT.